This T cell receptor beta chain was sequenced during a study of cytomegalovirus exposure and HLA in healthy donors. Study conclusions and caveats: TCR beta sequences reportedly predicted most subjects' HLA-A and HLA-B alleles accurately. Being productive about 87% or about 30% of the time was typical of most TCR beta V segments in an earlier analysis. In a later analysis, TCR association rates varied by HLA locus: DRB1 most, HLA-C fewest. A later analysis linked some 17,000 TCR beta sequences to HLA alleles at 0.05 false discovery rate.

A remark on this clone: Its antigen is not known.

Amplification used 60 Vbeta primers and 13 Jbeta primers. Only in-frame clones appear in the TCRdb table, and some are missing; sequencing was by immunoSEQ multiplex PCR. This sample's table has 80,000 to 100,000 clones. This CDR3 region has 14 residues. With 6 bases removed from V and 6 bases from J, the gap between germline ends came to 14 bases. Germline V gives CDR1 SNHLY, CDR2 FYNNEI. This TCR was sampled from a woman under 40 in good health and CMV-seronegative. The specimen sequenced was PBMCs. This chain uses TRBV2 with TRBJ1-4, with D possibly TRBD1 on 5 matching bases. The CDR3 sequence is CASSVQGYDEKLFF. The CDR3 DNA is TGTGCCAGCAGCGTTCAGGGATATGATGAAAAACTGTTTTTT.